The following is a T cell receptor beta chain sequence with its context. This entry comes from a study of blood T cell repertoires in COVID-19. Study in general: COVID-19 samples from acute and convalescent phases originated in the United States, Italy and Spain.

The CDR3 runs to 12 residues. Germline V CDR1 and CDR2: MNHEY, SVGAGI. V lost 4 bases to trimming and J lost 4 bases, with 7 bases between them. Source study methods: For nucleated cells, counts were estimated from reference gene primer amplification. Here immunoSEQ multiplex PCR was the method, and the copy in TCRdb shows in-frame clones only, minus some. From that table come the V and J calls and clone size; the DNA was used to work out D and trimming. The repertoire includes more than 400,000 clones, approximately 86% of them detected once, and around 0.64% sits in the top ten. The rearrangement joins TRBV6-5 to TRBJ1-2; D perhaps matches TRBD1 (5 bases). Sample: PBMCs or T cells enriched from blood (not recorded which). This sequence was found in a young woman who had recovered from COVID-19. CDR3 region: CASSSTAYGYTF. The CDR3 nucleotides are TGTGCCAGCAGTTCGACAGCCTATGGCTACACCTTC.